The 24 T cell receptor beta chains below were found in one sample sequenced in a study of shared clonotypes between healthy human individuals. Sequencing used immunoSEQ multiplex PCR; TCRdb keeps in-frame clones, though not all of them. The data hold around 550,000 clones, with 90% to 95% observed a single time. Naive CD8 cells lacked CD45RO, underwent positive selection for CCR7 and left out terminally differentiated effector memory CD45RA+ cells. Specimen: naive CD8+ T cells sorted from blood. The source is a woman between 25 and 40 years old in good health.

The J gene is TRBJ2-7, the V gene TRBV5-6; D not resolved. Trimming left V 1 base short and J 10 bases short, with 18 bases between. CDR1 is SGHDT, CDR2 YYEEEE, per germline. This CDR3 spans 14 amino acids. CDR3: CASSLWNKQTEQYF. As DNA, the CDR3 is TGTGCCAGCAGCTTGTGGAACAAGCAGACCGAACAGTACTTC.

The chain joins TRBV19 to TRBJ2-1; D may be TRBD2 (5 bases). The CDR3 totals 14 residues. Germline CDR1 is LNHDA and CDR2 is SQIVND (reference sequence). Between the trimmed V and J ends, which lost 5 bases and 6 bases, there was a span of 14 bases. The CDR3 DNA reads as TGTGCCAGTAGTTTGACTCGACGGGGCAATGAGCAGTTCTTC. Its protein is CASSLTRRGNEQFF. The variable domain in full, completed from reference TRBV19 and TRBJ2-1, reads DGGITQSPKYLFRKEGQNVTLSCEQNLNHDAMYWYRQDPGQGLRLIYYSQIVNDFQKGDIAEGYSVSREKKESFPLTVTSAQKNPTAFYLCASSLTRRGNEQFFGPGTRLTVL.

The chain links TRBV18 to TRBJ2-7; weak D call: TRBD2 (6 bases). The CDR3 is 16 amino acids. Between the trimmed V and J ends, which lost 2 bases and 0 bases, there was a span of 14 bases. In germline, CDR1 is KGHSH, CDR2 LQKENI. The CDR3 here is CASSPKERVSSYEQYF. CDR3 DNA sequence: TGTGCCAGCTCACCAAAAGAGCGGGTTAGCTCCTACGAGCAGTACTTC.

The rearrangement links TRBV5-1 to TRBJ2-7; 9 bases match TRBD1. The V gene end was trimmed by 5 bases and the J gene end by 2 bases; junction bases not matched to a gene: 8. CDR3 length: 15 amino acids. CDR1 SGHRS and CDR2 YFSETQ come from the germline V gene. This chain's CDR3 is CASRSDRGPPYEQYF. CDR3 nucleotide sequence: TGCGCCAGCAGATCGGACAGGGGTCCACCCTACGAGCAGTACTTC.

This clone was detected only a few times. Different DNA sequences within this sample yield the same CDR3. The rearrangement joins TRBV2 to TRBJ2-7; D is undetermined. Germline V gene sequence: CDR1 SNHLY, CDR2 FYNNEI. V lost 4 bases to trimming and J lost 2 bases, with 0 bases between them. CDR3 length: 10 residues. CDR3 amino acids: CASSAYEQYF. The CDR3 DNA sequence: TGTGCCAGCAGTGCCTACGAGCAGTACTTC. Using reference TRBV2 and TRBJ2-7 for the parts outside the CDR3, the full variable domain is EPEVTQTPSHQVTQMGQEVILRCVPISNHLYFYWYRQILGQKVEFLVSFYNNEISEKSEIFDDQFSVERPDGSNFTLKIRSTKLEDSAMYFCASSAYEQYFGPGTRLTVT.

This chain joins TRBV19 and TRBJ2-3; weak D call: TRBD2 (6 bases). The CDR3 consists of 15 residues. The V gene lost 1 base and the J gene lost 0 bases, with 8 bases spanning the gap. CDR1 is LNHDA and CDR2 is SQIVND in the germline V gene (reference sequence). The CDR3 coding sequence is TGTGCCAGTAGTATAGGGGGGACTAGCACAGATACGCAGTATTTT. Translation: CASSIGGTSTDTQYF.

CDR3 sequence (DNA): TGTGCCAGCATCCCTTTGGCGGGAGAGGAATACGAGCAGTACTTC. Its protein product is CASIPLAGEEYEQYF. This chain connects TRBV7-8 to TRBJ2-7; TRBD2 matches 7 bases. This CDR3 spans 15 amino acids. Germline V lookup: CDR1 SGHVS, CDR2 FQNEAQ. Unmatched junction bases numbered 13, after V lost 7 bases and J lost 4 bases.

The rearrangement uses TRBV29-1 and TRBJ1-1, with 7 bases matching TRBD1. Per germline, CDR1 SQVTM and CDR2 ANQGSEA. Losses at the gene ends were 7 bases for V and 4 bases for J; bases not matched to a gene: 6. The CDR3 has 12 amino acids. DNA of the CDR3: TGCAGCGGACGGGCAGGGGGCACTGAAGCTTTCTTT. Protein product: CSGRAGGTEAFF. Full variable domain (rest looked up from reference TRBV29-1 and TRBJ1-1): SAVISQKPSRDICQRGTSLTIQCQVDSQVTMMFWYRQQPGQSLTLIATANQGSEATYESGFVIDKFPISRPNLTFSTLTVSNMSPEDSSIYLCSGRAGGTEAFFGQGTRLTVV.

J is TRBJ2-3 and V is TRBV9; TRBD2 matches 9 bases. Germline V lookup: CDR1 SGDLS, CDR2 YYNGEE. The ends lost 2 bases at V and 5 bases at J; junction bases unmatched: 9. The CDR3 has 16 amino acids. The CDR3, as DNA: TGTGCCAGCAGCGTCGAAGCGGGAGGACTGGAAGATACGCAGTATTTT. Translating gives CASSVEAGGLEDTQYF.

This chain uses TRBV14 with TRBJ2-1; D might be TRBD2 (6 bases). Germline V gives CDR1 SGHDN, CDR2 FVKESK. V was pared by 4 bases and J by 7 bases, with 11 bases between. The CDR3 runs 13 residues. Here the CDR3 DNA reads TGTGCCAGCAGCCCTCCCGGAGGGAATGAGCAGTTCTTC. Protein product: CASSPPGGNEQFF.

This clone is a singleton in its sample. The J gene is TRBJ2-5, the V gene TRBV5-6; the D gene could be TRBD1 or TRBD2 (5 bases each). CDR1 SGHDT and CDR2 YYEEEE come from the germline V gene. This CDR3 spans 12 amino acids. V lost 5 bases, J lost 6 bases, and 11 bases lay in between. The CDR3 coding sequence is TGTGCCAGCAGTCATGGGGGAAAGACCCAGTACTTC. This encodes CASSHGGKTQYF.

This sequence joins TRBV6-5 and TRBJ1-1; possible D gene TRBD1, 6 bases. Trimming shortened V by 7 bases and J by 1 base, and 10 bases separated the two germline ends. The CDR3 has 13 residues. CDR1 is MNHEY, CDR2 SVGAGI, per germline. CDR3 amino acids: CASIPTGNTEAFF. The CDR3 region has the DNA TGTGCCAGCATCCCGACAGGGAACACTGAAGCTTTCTTT.

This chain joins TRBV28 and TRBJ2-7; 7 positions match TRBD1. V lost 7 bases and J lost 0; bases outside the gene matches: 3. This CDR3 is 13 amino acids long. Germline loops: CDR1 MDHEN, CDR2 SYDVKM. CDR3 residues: CASNGDSSYEQYF. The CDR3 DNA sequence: TGTGCCAGCAATGGGGACAGCTCCTACGAGCAGTACTTC.

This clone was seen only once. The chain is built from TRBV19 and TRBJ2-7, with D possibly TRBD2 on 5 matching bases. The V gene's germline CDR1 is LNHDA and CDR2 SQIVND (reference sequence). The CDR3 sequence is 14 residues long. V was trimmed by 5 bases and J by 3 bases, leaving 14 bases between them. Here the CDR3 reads CASSPGEYGYEQYF. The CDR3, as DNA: TGTGCCAGTAGTCCCGGGGAGTACGGCTACGAGCAGTACTTC.

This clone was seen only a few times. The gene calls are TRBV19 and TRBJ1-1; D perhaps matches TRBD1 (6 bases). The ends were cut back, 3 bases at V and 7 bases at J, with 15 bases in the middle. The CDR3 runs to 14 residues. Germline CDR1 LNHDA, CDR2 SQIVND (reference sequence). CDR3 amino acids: CASSMGASDLEAFF. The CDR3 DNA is TGTGCCAGTAGTATGGGGGCCTCCGACCTTGAAGCTTTCTTT.

The CDR3 sequence: CASTHSLGGRGELFF. In DNA, the CDR3 is TGTGCCAGCACTCATTCATTGGGGGGGAGAGGTGAACTGTTTTTT. This chain connects TRBV28 to TRBJ1-4, with D maybe TRBD1 (5 bases). Trimming removed 7 bases from V and 12 bases from J, with 24 bases in between. CDR1 is MDHEN and CDR2 is SYDVKM in the germline V gene. This CDR3 contains 15 residues.

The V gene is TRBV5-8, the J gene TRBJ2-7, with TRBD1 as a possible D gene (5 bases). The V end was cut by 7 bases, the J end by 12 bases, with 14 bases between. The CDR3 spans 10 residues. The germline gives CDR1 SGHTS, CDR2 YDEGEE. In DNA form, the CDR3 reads TGTGCCAGCGTTGGGGCCGGTATGTACTTC. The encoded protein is CASVGAGMYF.

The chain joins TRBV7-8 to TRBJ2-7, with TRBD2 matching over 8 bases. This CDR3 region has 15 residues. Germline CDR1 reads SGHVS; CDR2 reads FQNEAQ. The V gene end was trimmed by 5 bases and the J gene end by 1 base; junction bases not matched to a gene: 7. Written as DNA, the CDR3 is TGTGCCAGCAGCGTCGGGGGGGACGGATCCTACGAGCAGTACTTC. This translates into CASSVGGDGSYEQYF.

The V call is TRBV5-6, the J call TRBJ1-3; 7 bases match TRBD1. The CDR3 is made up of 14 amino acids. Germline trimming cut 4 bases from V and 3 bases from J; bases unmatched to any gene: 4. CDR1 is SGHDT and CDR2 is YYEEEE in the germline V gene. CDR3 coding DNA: TGTGCCAGCAGCAGGAACAGGGGTGGAAACACCATATATTTT. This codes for CASSRNRGGNTIYF.

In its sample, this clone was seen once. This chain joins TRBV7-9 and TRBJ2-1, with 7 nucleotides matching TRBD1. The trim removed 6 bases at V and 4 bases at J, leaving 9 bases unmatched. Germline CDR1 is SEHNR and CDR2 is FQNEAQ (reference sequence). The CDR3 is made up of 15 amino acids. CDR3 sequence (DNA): TGTGCCAGCAGTCGTACAGGGGCGGCATACAATGAGCAGTTCTTC. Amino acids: CASSRTGAAYNEQFF.

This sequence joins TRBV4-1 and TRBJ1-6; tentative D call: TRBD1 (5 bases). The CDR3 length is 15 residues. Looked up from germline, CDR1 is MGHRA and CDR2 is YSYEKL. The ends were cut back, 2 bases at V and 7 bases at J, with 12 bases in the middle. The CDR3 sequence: CASSQLSGRNSPLHF. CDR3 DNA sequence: TGCGCCAGCAGCCAATTATCAGGGAGAAATTCACCCCTCCACTTT.

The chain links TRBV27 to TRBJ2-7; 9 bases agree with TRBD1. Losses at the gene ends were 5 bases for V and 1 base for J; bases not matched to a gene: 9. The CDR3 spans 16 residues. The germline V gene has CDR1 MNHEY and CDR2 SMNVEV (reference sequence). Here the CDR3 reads CASSQRGTGISYEQYF. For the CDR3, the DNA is TGTGCCAGCAGTCAAAGGGGGACAGGGATTTCCTACGAGCAGTACTTC.

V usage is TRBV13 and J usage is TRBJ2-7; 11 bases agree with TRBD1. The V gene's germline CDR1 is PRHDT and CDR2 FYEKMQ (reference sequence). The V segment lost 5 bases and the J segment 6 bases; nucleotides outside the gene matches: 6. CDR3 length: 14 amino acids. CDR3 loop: CASSRGQGASEQYF. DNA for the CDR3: TGTGCCAGCAGCCGCGGACAGGGGGCCTCCGAGCAGTACTTC.

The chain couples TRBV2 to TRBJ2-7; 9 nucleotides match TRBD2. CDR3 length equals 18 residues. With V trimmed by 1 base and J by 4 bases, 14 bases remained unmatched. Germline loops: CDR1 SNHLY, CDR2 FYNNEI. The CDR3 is CASSEGWGLAGTKYEQYF. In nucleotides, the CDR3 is TGTGCCAGCAGTGAAGGGTGGGGGCTAGCGGGGACCAAATACGAGCAGTACTTC.